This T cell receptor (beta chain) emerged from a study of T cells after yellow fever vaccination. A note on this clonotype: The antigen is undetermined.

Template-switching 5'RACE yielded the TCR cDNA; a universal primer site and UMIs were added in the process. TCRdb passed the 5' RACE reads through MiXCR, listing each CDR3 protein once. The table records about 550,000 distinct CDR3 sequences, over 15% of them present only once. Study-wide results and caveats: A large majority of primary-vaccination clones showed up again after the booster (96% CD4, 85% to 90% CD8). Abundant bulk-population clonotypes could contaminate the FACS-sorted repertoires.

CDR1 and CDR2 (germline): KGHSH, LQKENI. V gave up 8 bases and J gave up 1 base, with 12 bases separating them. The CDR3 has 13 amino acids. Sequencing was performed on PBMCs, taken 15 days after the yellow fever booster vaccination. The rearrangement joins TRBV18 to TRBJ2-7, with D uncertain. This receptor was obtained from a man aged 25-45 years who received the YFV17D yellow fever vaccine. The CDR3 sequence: CASRKEKSYEQYF. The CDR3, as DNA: TGTGCCAGCCGAAAGGAGAAATCCTACGAGCAGTACTTC.